These 10 T cell receptor beta chains were all obtained from the same sample, sequenced in a study of PD-L1 blockade in urothelial cancer. As to time point: pretreatment peripheral blood. TCRdb's table, derived via immunoSEQ multiplex PCR, lists solely in-frame clones and lacks some. The profile shows 60,000 to 65,000 clones, about 86% of them singletons. The input for sequencing was PBMCs, taken around atezolizumab (anti-PD-L1) treatment. The receptors stem from an older man with urothelial cancer.

This clone was observed a handful of times. This chain uses TRBV2 with TRBJ1-2; weak D call: TRBD1 (6 bases). The CDR3 loop spans 15 amino acids. V lost 6 bases and J 3 bases, leaving 17 bases between the germline ends. CDR1 is SNHLY, CDR2 FYNNEI, per germline. CDR3 nucleotides: TGTGCCAGCAGCGCTACACAGGGAGTCTACTATGGCTACACCTTC. Translated, it gives CASSATQGVYYGYTF.

As for this clone: The junction shows a germline mismatch at one end, possibly a read error. This rearrangement joins TRBV6-1 to TRBJ2-7; TRBD1 matches 10 bases. Germline V gives CDR1 MNHNS, CDR2 SASEGT. The CDR3 has 15 amino acids. CDR3 amino acids: CASREAGTGAYEQYF. The CDR3 DNA sequence: TGTGCCAGCAGAGAAGCCGGGACAGGGGCCTACGAGCAGTACTTC.

The V gene is TRBV2, the J gene TRBJ1-1; D gene uncertain. V was shortened by 1 base and J by 8 bases, with 14 bases between the two germline ends. There are 14 residues in the CDR3. CDR1 is SNHLY, CDR2 FYNNEI, per germline. CDR3 nucleotides: TGTGCCAGCAGTGAAGATCCAGGCCATCGGGAAGCTTTCTTT. It codes for CASSEDPGHREAFF.

The V call is TRBV5-4, the J call TRBJ2-5; 11 positions agree with TRBD1. CDR3 length: 15 residues. J gave up 2 bases and V 4 bases, and 4 bases lay outside the gene matches. From germline, CDR1 is SGHNT and CDR2 YYREEE (reference sequence). For the CDR3, the DNA is TGTGCCAGCAGCGCGGACAGGGGGCGGCAAGAGACCCAGTACTTC. It codes for CASSADRGRQETQYF.

The chain links TRBV19 to TRBJ2-7; D gene uncertain. The germline V gene has CDR1 LNHDA and CDR2 SQIVND (reference sequence). The CDR3 is made up of 13 amino acids. Trimming left V 4 bases short and J 3 bases short, with 10 bases between. The chain's CDR3 is CASSNQPGYEQYF. CDR3 bases: TGTGCCAGTAGTAATCAACCGGGCTACGAGCAGTACTTC.

V gene TRBV20-1 combines with J gene TRBJ2-3, with a tentative D call TRBD1 (6 bases). The CDR3 is 11 amino acids. V was cut by 6 bases and J by 3 bases, with 7 bases left in between. Germline V gene data show CDR1 as DFQATT and CDR2 as SNEGSKA (reference sequence). The CDR3 protein is CSAGTTDTQYF. CDR3 DNA: TGCAGTGCCGGGACAACAGATACGCAGTATTTT.

This clone was seen just once. The genes are TRBV11-2 and TRBJ1-1; 8 bases fit TRBD1. Germline-derived CDR1 and CDR2 are SGHAT and FQNNGV. The CDR3 consists of 14 residues. With V trimmed by 4 bases and J by 2 bases, 3 bases remained unmatched. CDR3 in DNA: TGTGCCAGCAGCTCCAGGGGGCTTAACACTGAAGCTTTCTTT. Amino acids: CASSSRGLNTEAFF.

The chain links TRBV7-9 to TRBJ2-3; D may be TRBD2 (6 bases). Germline CDR1 and CDR2: SEHNR and FQNEAQ (reference sequence). CDR3 size: 16 residues. The V and J ends lost 3 bases and 3 bases respectively, with 16 bases between them. DNA for the CDR3: TGTGCCAGCAGCTTGGGGTGGCGGGACGGGACAGATACGCAGTATTTT. It is translated as CASSLGWRDGTDTQYF.

The V call is TRBV28, the J call TRBJ2-1; TRBD1 might be the D (6 bases). This CDR3 is built from 15 residues. Trimming took off 6 bases at V and 0 bases at J, with 12 bases between the two ends. Germline CDR1 MDHEN, CDR2 SYDVKM. CDR3: CASRRDTSSYNEQFF. CDR3 DNA sequence: TGTGCCAGCAGGAGGGACACAAGCTCCTACAATGAGCAGTTCTTC.

The chain couples TRBV10-3 to TRBJ1-1; 9 nucleotides agree with TRBD1. The V gene end was trimmed by 10 bases and the J gene end by 14 bases; junction bases not matched to a gene: 17. There are 13 residues in the CDR3. The germline gives CDR1 ENHRY, CDR2 SYGVKD. CDR3 loop: CASQPTGGATGFF. DNA of the CDR3: TGTGCCAGCCAACCGACAGGGGGTGCGACGGGATTCTTT.